The clone carrying this TCR beta chain has only a few counts. Its antigen is still unknown. CDR1 is SGHTA, CDR2 FQGNSA, per germline. The CDR3 is 15 amino acids. The V end lost 7 bases, the J end lost 6 bases, and 20 bases lay between the germline ends. This specimen comes from a study of response to subunit inactivated influenza vaccine. Findings and limits, study-wide: The study's authors posited that every seasonal influenza vaccination enlists few new T cells.

TCRdb redid the calling of the RT-PCR reads with MiXCR, one entry per CDR3 protein. The table has around 470,000 distinct CDR3 sequences, approximately 7.8% seen once; the top ten hold around 13%. This sequence originates from a man between 50 and 70 years old who received an inactivated influenza vaccine. Sequenced material: PBMCs from blood, taken less than 30 months after vaccination. The rearrangement uses TRBV7-2 and TRBJ2-3, with D maybe TRBD2 (6 bases). In nucleotides, the CDR3 is TGTGCCAGCACCCAGGCGGGGTTGGCAAGTGATACGCAGTATTTT. It translates to CASTQAGLASDTQYF.